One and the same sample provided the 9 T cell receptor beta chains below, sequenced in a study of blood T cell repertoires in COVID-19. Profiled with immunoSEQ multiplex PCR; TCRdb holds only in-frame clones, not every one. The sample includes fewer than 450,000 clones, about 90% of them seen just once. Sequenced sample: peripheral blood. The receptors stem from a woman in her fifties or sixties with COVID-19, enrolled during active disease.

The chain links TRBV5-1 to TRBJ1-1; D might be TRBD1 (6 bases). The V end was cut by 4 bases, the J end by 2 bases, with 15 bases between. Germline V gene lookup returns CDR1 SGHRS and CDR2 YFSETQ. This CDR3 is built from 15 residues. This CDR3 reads CASSKATGLNTEAFF. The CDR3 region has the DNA TGCGCCAGCAGCAAAGCCACAGGGCTTAACACTGAAGCTTTCTTT. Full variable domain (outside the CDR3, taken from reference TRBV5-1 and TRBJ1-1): KAGVTQTPRYLIKTRGQQVTLSCSPISGHRSVSWYQQTPGQGLQFLFEYFSETQRNKGNFPGRFSGRQFSNSRSEMNVSTLELGDSALYLCASSKATGLNTEAFFGQGTRLTVV.

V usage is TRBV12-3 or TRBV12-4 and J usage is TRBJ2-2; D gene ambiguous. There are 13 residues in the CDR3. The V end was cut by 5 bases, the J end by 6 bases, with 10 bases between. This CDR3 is CASSNRHAGELFF. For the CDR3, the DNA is TGTGCCAGCAGTAACCGACACGCCGGGGAGCTGTTTTTT.

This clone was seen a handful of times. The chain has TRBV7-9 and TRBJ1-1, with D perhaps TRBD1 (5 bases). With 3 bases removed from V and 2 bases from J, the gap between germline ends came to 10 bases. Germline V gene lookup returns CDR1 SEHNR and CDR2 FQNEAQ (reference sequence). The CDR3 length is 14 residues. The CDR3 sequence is CASSFFTGNTEAFF. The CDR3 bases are TGTGCCAGCAGCTTTTTCACAGGCAACACTGAAGCTTTCTTT.

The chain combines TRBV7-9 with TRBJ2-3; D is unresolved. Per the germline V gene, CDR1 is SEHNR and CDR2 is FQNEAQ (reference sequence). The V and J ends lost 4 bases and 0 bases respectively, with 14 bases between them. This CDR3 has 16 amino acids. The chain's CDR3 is CASSYPSGRSTDTQYF. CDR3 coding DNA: TGTGCCAGCAGCTACCCCTCGGGTCGTAGCACAGATACGCAGTATTTT.

The CDR3 reads CASSLITSGNNEQFF. CDR3 coding DNA: TGCGCCAGCAGCTTAATTACTAGCGGCAACAATGAGCAGTTCTTC. The J gene is TRBJ2-1, the V gene TRBV5-1, with 8 nucleotides matching TRBD2. Germline V lookup: CDR1 SGHRS, CDR2 YFSETQ. The CDR3 has 15 residues. V gave up 2 bases and J gave up 5 bases; unmatched junction bases: 6.

CDR3 coding DNA: TGTGCCAGCCGGGACAGGGAAAATTCACCCCTCCACTTT. This encodes CASRDRENSPLHF. The V gene is TRBV27, the J gene TRBJ1-6, with 9 bases fitting TRBD1. With V trimmed by 8 bases and J by 7 bases, 3 bases remained unmatched. The CDR3 contains 13 residues. CDR1 and CDR2 from the germline V gene are MNHEY and SMNVEV (reference sequence).

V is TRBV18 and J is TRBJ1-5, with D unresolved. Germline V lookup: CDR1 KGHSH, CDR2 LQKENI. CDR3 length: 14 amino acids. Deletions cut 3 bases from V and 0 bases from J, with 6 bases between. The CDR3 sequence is CASSPQDSNQPQHF. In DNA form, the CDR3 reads TGTGCCAGCTCACCTCAGGATAGCAATCAGCCCCAGCATTTT. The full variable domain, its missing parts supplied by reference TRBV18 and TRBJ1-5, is NAGVMQNPRHLVRRRGQEARLRCSPMKGHSHVYWYRQLPEEGLKFMVYLQKENIIDESGMPKERFSAEFPKEGPSILRIQQVVRGDSAAYFCASSPQDSNQPQHFGDGTRLSIL.

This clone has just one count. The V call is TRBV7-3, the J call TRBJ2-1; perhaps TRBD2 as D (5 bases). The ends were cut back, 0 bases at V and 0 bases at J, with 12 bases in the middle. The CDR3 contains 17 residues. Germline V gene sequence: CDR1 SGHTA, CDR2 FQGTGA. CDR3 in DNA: TGTGCCAGCAGCTTAACGGACCGTCGGGGCTCCTACAATGAGCAGTTCTTC. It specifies CASSLTDRRGSYNEQFF.

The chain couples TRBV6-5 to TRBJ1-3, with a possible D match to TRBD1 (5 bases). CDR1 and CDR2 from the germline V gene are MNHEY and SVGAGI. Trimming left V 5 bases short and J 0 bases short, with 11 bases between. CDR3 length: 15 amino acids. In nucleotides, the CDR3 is TGTGCCAGCAGTCACCAGGGTAGCTCTGGAAACACCATATATTTT. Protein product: CASSHQGSSGNTIYF.